Sequencing of this TCR beta chain was carried out in a study of Ad26.COV2.S vaccination and SARS-CoV-2 variants. The V end lost 3 bases, the J end lost 9 bases, and 18 bases lay between the germline ends. This CDR3 has 15 residues. Germline CDR1 KGHSH, CDR2 LQKENI. Sequencing used immunoSEQ multiplex PCR; TCRdb keeps in-frame clones, though not all of them. The sample comprises 300,000 to 400,000 clones, 80% to 90% of which are singletons, and roughly 3.3% rests with the top ten. Specified treatment: about 20 received Ad26.COV2.S at low or high dose, single or two shots; several received placebo; per-sample allocation not given. It was on day 63 after the first vaccine or placebo injection that samples were taken. An Ad26 vector expressing Wuhan-strain SARS-CoV-2 spike constituted the vaccine.

The specimen comprised peripheral blood, sampled in a trial of Ad26.COV2.S vaccine versus placebo. The TCR originated in a person between 18 and 65 years old who received the Ad26.COV2.S COVID-19 vaccine or a placebo. The J gene is TRBJ2-1, the V gene TRBV18; D remains unclear. The CDR3 DNA reads TGTGCCAGCTCACCTCCCATTGTTCCCTGGGGTGAGCAGTTCTTC. Its protein product is CASSPPIVPWGEQFF.